This entry features one T cell receptor beta chain sequence. Repertoires were generated with immunoSEQ multiplex PCR, while TCRdb's copy carries only in-frame clones and drops some. Here the sample spans approximately 13,000 clones, less than 90% being singletons. The sample comes from a study of technical replicates of blood from a few donors. The CDR3 length is 13 residues. The V end lost 5 bases, the J end lost 3 bases, and 8 bases lay between the germline ends. The germline CDR1 and CDR2 sequences are MNHEY and SMNVEV (reference sequence). What was sequenced was PBMCs. The sequence derives from a human donor in good health. The chain couples TRBV27 to TRBJ1-5; D gene unclear. The CDR3 sequence: CASSGQANQPQHF. In nucleotides, the CDR3 is TGTGCCAGCAGTGGCCAGGCCAATCAGCCCCAGCATTTT.